This entry concerns a single T cell receptor beta chain. Followed over time, Seattle patients had been enrolled while infection was active. These data belong to a study of blood T cell repertoires in COVID-19. The overall study: The analysed material was cDNA or gDNA that came from T cells, B-cell-depleted T cells, or PBMCs.

Assay: immunoSEQ multiplex PCR; the TCRdb copy retains only in-frame clones and omits some. Among about 400,000 clones listed, 75% to 90% were seen once. The TCR was taken from a woman aged 60-70 years with COVID-19, enrolled during active disease. Sequences were obtained from peripheral blood.

The CDR3 here is CASSPGAGGGETQYF. CDR3 in DNA: TGCGCCAGCAGCCCTGGTGCAGGGGGCGGGGAGACCCAGTACTTC. The genes are TRBV4-1 and TRBJ2-5; TRBD1 matches 8 bases. The CDR3 totals 15 residues. Germline assignment: CDR1 MGHRA and CDR2 YSYEKL. V lost 4 bases, J lost 5 bases, and 9 bases stayed unmatched.